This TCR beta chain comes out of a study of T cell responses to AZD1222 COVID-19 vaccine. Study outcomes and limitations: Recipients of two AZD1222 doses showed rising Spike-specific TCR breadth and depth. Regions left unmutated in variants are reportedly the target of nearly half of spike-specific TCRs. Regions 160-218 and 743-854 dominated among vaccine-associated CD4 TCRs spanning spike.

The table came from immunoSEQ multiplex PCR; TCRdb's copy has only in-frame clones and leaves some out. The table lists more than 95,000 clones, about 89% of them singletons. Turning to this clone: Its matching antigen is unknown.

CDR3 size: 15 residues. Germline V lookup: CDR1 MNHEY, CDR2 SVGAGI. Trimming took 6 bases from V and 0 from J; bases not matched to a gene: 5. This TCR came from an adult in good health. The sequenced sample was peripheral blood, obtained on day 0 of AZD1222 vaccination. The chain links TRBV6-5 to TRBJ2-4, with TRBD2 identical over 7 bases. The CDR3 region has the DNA TGTGCCAGCAGAACGGGGGGACTAGCCAAAAACATTCAGTACTTC. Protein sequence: CASRTGGLAKNIQYF.